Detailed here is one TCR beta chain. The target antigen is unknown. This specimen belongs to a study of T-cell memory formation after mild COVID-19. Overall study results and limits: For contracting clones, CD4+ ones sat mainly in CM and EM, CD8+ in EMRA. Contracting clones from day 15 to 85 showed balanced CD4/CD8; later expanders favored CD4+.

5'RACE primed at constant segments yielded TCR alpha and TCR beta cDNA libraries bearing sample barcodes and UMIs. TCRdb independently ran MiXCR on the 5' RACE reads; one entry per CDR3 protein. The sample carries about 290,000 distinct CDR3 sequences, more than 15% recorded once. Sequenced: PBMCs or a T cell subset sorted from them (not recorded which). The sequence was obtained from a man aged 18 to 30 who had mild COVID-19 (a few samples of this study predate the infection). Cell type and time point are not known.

CDR3 DNA sequence: TGTGCCAGCAGGATTCCGGGACAGGGTAACACCGGGGAGCTGTTTTTT. Its translation: CASRIPGQGNTGELFF. The V gene is TRBV6-2 or TRBV6-3, the J gene TRBJ2-2; 9 positions match TRBD1. The CDR3 runs to 16 residues. V lost 6 bases, J lost 2 bases, and 7 bases stayed unmatched. Per the germline V gene, CDR1 is MNHEY and CDR2 is SVGEGT.